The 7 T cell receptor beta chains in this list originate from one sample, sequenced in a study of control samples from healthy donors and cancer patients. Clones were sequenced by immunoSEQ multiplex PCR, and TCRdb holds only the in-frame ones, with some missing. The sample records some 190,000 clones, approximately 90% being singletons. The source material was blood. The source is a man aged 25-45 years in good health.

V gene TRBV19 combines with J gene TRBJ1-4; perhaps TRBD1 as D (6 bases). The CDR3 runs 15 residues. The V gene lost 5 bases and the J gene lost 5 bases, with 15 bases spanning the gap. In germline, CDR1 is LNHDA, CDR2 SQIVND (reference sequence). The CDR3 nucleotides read TGTGCCAGTAGTGTTCCGACAGGAGTCAATGAAAAACTGTTTTTT. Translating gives CASSVPTGVNEKLFF.

The CDR3: CASSPGQGASLEKLFF. DNA for the CDR3: TGCGCCAGCAGCCCTGGACAGGGGGCATCCCTTGAAAAACTGTTTTTT. This sequence joins TRBV5-1 and TRBJ1-4, with 11 bases aligning to TRBD1. J gave up 7 bases and V 4 bases, and 9 bases lay outside the gene matches. Germline V gene lookup returns CDR1 SGHRS and CDR2 YFSETQ. This CDR3 has 16 residues.

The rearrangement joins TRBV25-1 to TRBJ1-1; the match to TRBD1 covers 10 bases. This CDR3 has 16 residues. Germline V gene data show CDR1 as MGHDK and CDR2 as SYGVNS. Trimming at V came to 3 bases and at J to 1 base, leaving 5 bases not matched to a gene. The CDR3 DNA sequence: TGTGCCAGCAGTGACAACCGGGACAGGGGGAACACTGAAGCTTTCTTT. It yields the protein CASSDNRDRGNTEAFF.

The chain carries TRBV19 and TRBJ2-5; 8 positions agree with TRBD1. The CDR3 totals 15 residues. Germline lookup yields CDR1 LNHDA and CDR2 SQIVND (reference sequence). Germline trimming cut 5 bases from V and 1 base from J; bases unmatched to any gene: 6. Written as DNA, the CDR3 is TGTGCCAGTAGTGACCGGGACAGGCCCCAAGAGACCCAGTACTTC. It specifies CASSDRDRPQETQYF.

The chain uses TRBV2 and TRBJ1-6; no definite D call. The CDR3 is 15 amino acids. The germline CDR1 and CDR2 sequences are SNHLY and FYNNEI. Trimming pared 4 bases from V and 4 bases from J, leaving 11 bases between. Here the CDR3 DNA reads TGTGCCAGCAGTGCCCCAGGCGGTTATAATTCACCCCTCCACTTT. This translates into CASSAPGGYNSPLHF.

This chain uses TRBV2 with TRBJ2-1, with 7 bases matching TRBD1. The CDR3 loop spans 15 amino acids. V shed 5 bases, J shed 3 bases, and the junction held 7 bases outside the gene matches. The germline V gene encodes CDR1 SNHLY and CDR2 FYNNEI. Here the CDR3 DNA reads TGTGCCAGCAGTTCGAACAGGGGCAACTACAATGAGCAGTTCTTC. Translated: CASSSNRGNYNEQFF.

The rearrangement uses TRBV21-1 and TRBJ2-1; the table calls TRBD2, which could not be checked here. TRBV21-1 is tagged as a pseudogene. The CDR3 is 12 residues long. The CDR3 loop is CASSTTRNEQFF. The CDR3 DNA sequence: TGTGCCAGCAGCACGACTAGGAATGAGCAGTTCTTC.